The 22 T cell receptor beta chains below were found in one sample sequenced in a study of blood T cells in healthy people across ages. A second PCR of about 7 to 12 cycles used a sample-barcoded 5' primer and a J-beta primer mix. TCRdb processed the 5' RACE reads anew with MiXCR; each CDR3 protein has one entry. The sample lists approximately 800,000 distinct CDR3 sequences, around 25% seen once, with more than 3% in the top ten. The data also belong to a second study, concerning T cells of mothers and their children.

The sequencing sample was made of blood. All receptors derive from a boy aged 5-17 years in good health.

The chain has TRBV6-6 and TRBJ2-5; 7 bases line up with TRBD1. The germline gives CDR1 MNHNY, CDR2 SVGAGI (reference sequence). The V segment lost 8 bases and the J segment 5 bases; nucleotides outside the gene matches: 14. The CDR3 sequence is 15 residues long. CDR3 coding DNA: TGTGCCAGCTCTACTCCGAAGGGGGCAGAGGAGACCCAGTACTTC. This encodes CASSTPKGAEETQYF.

CDR3 loop: CASSYSTLARETQYF. As DNA, the CDR3 is TGTGCCAGCAGTTACTCGACGCTAGCGAGGGAGACCCAGTACTTC. This chain connects TRBV6-6 to TRBJ2-5; maybe TRBD2 (6 bases). With 0 bases removed from V and 5 bases from J, the gap between germline ends came to 13 bases. Germline values: CDR1 MNHNY, CDR2 SVGAGI (reference sequence). The CDR3 is 15 amino acids.

There are a few counts of this clonotype. The rearrangement uses TRBV10-2 and TRBJ2-5; D perhaps matches TRBD1 (7 bases). V lost 7 bases to trimming and J lost 3 bases, with 12 bases between them. The CDR3 runs 13 residues. The germline gives CDR1 WSHSY, CDR2 SAAADI. CDR3 in DNA: TGCGCCAGCAAGGGCAGGGGGGAAGAGACCCAGTACTTC. Translation gives CASKGRGEETQYF.

This clonotype has more than one count but fewer than ten. The chain uses TRBV20-1 and TRBJ2-1; 9 bases are a match to TRBD1. CDR3 length: 13 residues. From germline, CDR1 is DFQATT and CDR2 SNEGSKA (reference sequence). Unmatched junction bases numbered 5, after V lost 1 base and J lost 10 bases. The CDR3 DNA reads TGCAGTGCTAGAGCCATGACAGGGGGGGAGCAGTTCTTC. Translating gives CSARAMTGGEQFF.

In its sample, this clonotype was seen a few times. The rearrangement joins TRBV11-2 to TRBJ2-1, with D perhaps TRBD2 (6 bases). Looked up from germline, CDR1 is SGHAT and CDR2 is FQNNGV. The germline V and J ends were trimmed by 4 bases and 4 bases, with 11 bases remaining between them. This CDR3 region has 14 residues. The CDR3 region has the DNA TGTGCCAGCAGCTCCCTGACTAGTTACAATGAGCAGTTCTTC. Translating gives CASSSLTSYNEQFF.

This sequence joins TRBV20-1 and TRBJ2-4; 8 positions match TRBD1. The V and J ends lost 0 bases and 7 bases, in that order; junction bases with no gene match: 5. The CDR3 totals 14 residues. Looked up from germline, CDR1 is DFQATT and CDR2 is SNEGSKA (reference sequence). CDR3 loop: CSARETGAGNIQYF. CDR3 DNA sequence: TGCAGTGCTAGAGAGACAGGGGCTGGTAACATTCAGTACTTC.

The rearrangement links TRBV14 to TRBJ2-5, with D perhaps matching TRBD1 (6 bases). Gene TRBJ2-7 matches the end of the DNA better, so the J call may be wrong. Germline V lookup: CDR1 SGHDN, CDR2 FVKESK. The CDR3 is 14 amino acids. CDR3: CASSGVYRADEQYF. CDR3 nucleotide sequence: TGTGCCAGCAGTGGGGTATACAGGGCCGACGAGCAGTACTTC.

The chain has TRBV28 and TRBJ1-4; TRBD1 agrees at 7 bases. V dropped 4 bases and J dropped 0; count of bases not matched to a gene: 2. This CDR3 is 15 amino acids long. Germline V gene data show CDR1 as MDHEN and CDR2 as SYDVKM. The CDR3 loop reads CASSSGQTTNEKLFF. CDR3 sequence (DNA): TGTGCCAGCAGTTCGGGACAGACAACTAATGAAAAACTGTTTTTT.

This chain connects TRBV9 to TRBJ2-4; possible D gene TRBD1, 6 bases. The germline V gene encodes CDR1 SGDLS and CDR2 YYNGEE. The CDR3 consists of 15 residues. Trimming removed 4 bases at V and 11 bases at J, with 22 bases between. The CDR3 spells CASSPGEREGTVQYF. CDR3 bases: TGTGCCAGCAGCCCAGGGGAGCGAGAGGGAACCGTTCAGTACTTC.

This clonotype was counted only a few times. This chain connects TRBV12-3 or TRBV12-4 to TRBJ1-4, with D unclear. V gave up 8 bases and J gave up 3 bases, with 16 bases separating them. This CDR3 contains 15 residues. CDR3 nucleotide sequence: TGTGCCAGCGGGTCCGGGAGACAAGCTAATGAAAAACTGTTTTTT. The encoded protein is CASGSGRQANEKLFF.

This clonotype was counted only a few times. The chain links TRBV7-2 to TRBJ1-3; D uncertain. V was pared by 2 bases and J by 4 bases, with 9 bases between. Germline CDR1 SGHTA, CDR2 FQGNSA. There are 14 residues in the CDR3. The CDR3 nucleotides read TGTGCCAGCAGCTTAACCGTGGGGGGAAACACCATATATTTT. Its protein is CASSLTVGGNTIYF.

In this sample, this clonotype turned up a few times. The rearrangement uses TRBV6-4 and TRBJ2-3; D is unresolved. The V end lost 5 bases, the J end lost 4 bases, and 13 bases lay between the germline ends. This CDR3 is built from 14 residues. Germline-derived CDR1 and CDR2 are MRHNA and SNTAGT. Here the CDR3 reads CASSPKGYPDTQYF. The CDR3 DNA reads TGTGCCAGCAGTCCCAAGGGCTATCCAGATACGCAGTATTTT.

This clonotype was picked up many times. The V and J genes are TRBV28 and TRBJ2-7; TRBD1 aligns across 7 bases. Germline assignment: CDR1 MDHEN and CDR2 SYDVKM. The CDR3 loop spans 12 amino acids. Trimming removed 6 bases from V and 3 bases from J; junction bases left unmatched: 2. The CDR3 DNA reads as TGTGCCAGCAGCCGGGACAGCTACGAGCAGTACTTC. Translated: CASSRDSYEQYF. Supplemented by reference TRBV28 and TRBJ2-7, the full variable domain reads DVKVTQSSRYLVKRTGEKVFLECVQDMDHENMFWYRQDPGLGLRLIYFSYDVKMKEKGDIPEGYSVSREKKERFSLILESASTNQTSMYLCASSRDSYEQYFGPGTRLTVT.

The table lists this clonotype with a few counts. This chain joins TRBV29-1 and TRBJ2-7; 8 bases match TRBD2. This CDR3 is 14 amino acids long. The trim removed 6 bases at V and 0 bases at J, leaving 7 bases unmatched. Germline V gene lookup returns CDR1 SQVTM and CDR2 ANQGSEA. The CDR3 sequence is CSVSSGSLSYEQYF. CDR3 DNA sequence: TGCAGCGTCTCGAGCGGGAGCCTCTCCTACGAGCAGTACTTC.

This clonotype was counted between two and nine times. V usage is TRBV15 and J usage is TRBJ1-4; D possibly corresponds to TRBD1 (6 bases). The V gene's germline CDR1 is LNHNV and CDR2 YYDKDF (reference sequence). V dropped 3 bases and J dropped 0 bases, with 14 bases sitting between them. This CDR3 region has 17 residues. CDR3 protein: CATSSPGAPTTNEKLFF. The CDR3 DNA reads TGTGCCACCAGCAGTCCGGGGGCTCCCACAACTAATGAAAAACTGTTTTTT.

The chain couples TRBV6-5 to TRBJ1-4, with D tentatively TRBD1 (5 bases). Germline-derived CDR1 and CDR2 are MNHEY and SVGAGI. This CDR3 has 15 residues. Trimming took 6 bases from V and 3 from J, leaving 14 bases between them. For the CDR3, the DNA is TGTGCCAGCAGGTGGGACTCTGCAGCTAATGAAAAACTGTTTTTT. The encoded protein is CASRWDSAANEKLFF.

The chain couples TRBV2 to TRBJ2-5; 8 nucleotides align to TRBD1. The end of the DNA fits TRBJ2-7 better, so the J call may be wrong. Germline CDR1 reads SNHLY; CDR2 reads FYNNEI. This CDR3 contains 14 residues. In DNA, the CDR3 is TGTGCCAGCACACGGGACAGGTTAACCTACGAGCAGTACTTC. It translates to CASTRDRLTYEQYF.

The CDR3 region is CSVEEPRGYEQYF. The CDR3 DNA reads as TGCAGCGTTGAAGAACCCCGTGGATACGAGCAGTACTTC. This sequence joins TRBV29-1 and TRBJ2-7; D ambiguous. Germline V gene sequence: CDR1 SQVTM, CDR2 ANQGSEA. There are 13 residues in the CDR3. Trimming pared 0 bases from V and 4 bases from J, leaving 10 bases between.

This chain uses TRBV15 with TRBJ2-1, with TRBD2 matching over 8 bases. There are 16 residues in the CDR3. The V gene's germline CDR1 is LNHNV and CDR2 YYDKDF (reference sequence). Germline trimming cut 1 base from V and 6 bases from J; bases unmatched to any gene: 8. CDR3 sequence reads: CATSRVPGGTGNEQFF. The CDR3 nucleotides read TGTGCCACCAGCAGAGTTCCGGGAGGGACGGGCAATGAGCAGTTCTTC.

This rearrangement joins TRBV28 to TRBJ2-1; 7 nucleotides align to TRBD2. The CDR3 has 15 residues. CDR1 MDHEN and CDR2 SYDVKM come from the germline V gene. J gave up 7 bases and V 4 bases, and 10 bases lay outside the gene matches. Written as DNA, the CDR3 is TGTGCCAGCAGTTCCGGCGGGAGCAACGAAAATGAGCAGTTCTTC. Encoded protein: CASSSGGSNENEQFF.

The chain joins TRBV28 to TRBJ1-4, with TRBD1 as a possible D gene (6 bases). The CDR3 is 16 residues long. The germline gives CDR1 MDHEN, CDR2 SYDVKM. The V end lost 3 bases, the J end lost 5 bases, and 16 bases lay between the germline ends. The CDR3 protein is CASSFRPSRGNEKLFF. In DNA form, the CDR3 reads TGTGCCAGCAGTTTCCGCCCATCTAGGGGGAATGAAAAACTGTTTTTT.

This clonotype occurred a few times. The rearrangement links TRBV4-2 to TRBJ2-1; 9 nucleotides match TRBD1. V shed 3 bases and J 2 bases; nucleotides not matched to a gene: 5. The V gene's germline CDR1 is LGHNA and CDR2 YNFKEQ. The CDR3 runs 16 residues. The DNA of the CDR3 is TGTGCCAGCAGCCAGCCGGGACAGGGAGCCTACAATGAGCAGTTCTTC. This codes for CASSQPGQGAYNEQFF.